This is a list of T cell receptor beta chains from one sample in a study of human T cells and chemical hapten exposure. A single record per CDR3 protein comes from TCRdb applying MiXCR to the RACE reads. The sample contains 380,000 or so distinct CDR3 sequences, approximately 4.4% of which appear only once. This material consisted of whole blood, taken in connection with sensitization to the hapten diphenylcyclopropenone (DPC). The receptors here all came from a woman between 50 and 59 years old with alopecia areata. Some clones in this sample may be carry-over from other donors' samples. Both conserved end residues are part of each CDR3. Each record gives: CDR3 protein, J gene, V gene.

CDR3: CASSAAPEAFF
J: TRBJ1-1
V: TRBV12-3/TRBV12-4

CDR3: CAISETISSGNTIYF
J: TRBJ1-3
V: TRBV10-3

CDR3: CASSSNRGLNTEAFF
J: TRBJ1-1
V: TRBV13

CDR3: CASTKVFDSNQPQHF
J: TRBJ1-5
V: TRBV21-1

CDR3: CASSQVEIWGAMGNEQFF
J: TRBJ2-1
V: TRBV4-1

CDR3: CASSLTGFNNEQFF
J: TRBJ2-1
V: TRBV7-2

CDR3: CASSERGDEQFF
J: TRBJ2-1
V: TRBV2

CDR3: CASFRGTANEKLFF
J: TRBJ1-4
V: TRBV6-1

CDR3: CASLDRPPSAGGMNTEAFF
J: TRBJ1-1
V: TRBV6-1

CDR3: CASSLQSGDYEQYF
J: TRBJ2-7
V: TRBV12-3/TRBV12-4

CDR3: CASSARQYNSPLHF
J: TRBJ1-6
V: TRBV3-1

CDR3: CASSSIQAGYTF
J: TRBJ1-2
V: TRBV28

CDR3: CASSERSFQNTEAFF
J: TRBJ1-1
V: TRBV2

CDR3: CASSAGTALYEQYF
J: TRBJ2-7
V: TRBV6-1

CDR3: CSARDQLGTYEQYF
J: TRBJ2-7
V: TRBV20-1

CDR3: CATSDLRGGTYEQYF
J: TRBJ2-7
V: TRBV24-1

CDR3: CAWSSQNQPQHF
J: TRBJ1-5
V: TRBV30

CDR3: CASSYTKQLLDYGYTF
J: TRBJ1-2
V: TRBV6-2/TRBV6-3

CDR3: CASTHVGAGNTEAFF
J: TRBJ1-1
V: TRBV2

CDR3: CASSYGTYYGYTF
J: TRBJ1-2
V: TRBV6-5

CDR3: CASLAGGPADTQYF
J: TRBJ2-3
V: TRBV5-1

CDR3: CASRTGGNNQPQHF
J: TRBJ1-5
V: TRBV27

CDR3: CASSLSTAVVSTDTQYF
J: TRBJ2-3
V: TRBV5-1

CDR3: CASAETSGRNLAEQYF
J: TRBJ2-7
V: TRBV6-2/TRBV6-3

CDR3: CSGGQGQGEKLFF
J: TRBJ1-4
V: TRBV20-1

CDR3: CASKAGQAVTGELFF
J: TRBJ2-2
V: TRBV6-5

CDR3: CASRVGGTEAFF
J: TRBJ1-1
V: TRBV2

CDR3: CASSTGTLTYEQYF
J: TRBJ2-7
V: TRBV18

CDR3: CASSFQARRDTEAFF
J: TRBJ1-1
V: TRBV28

CDR3: CASSPVGVKDHEQYF
J: TRBJ2-7
V: TRBV7-3

CDR3: CASSSRRQDTQYF
J: TRBJ2-3
V: TRBV2

CDR3: CASSPPETGELFF
J: TRBJ2-2
V: TRBV28

CDR3: CASSLEYLGAGELFF
J: TRBJ2-2
V: TRBV5-1

CDR3: CASSQGYFTEQYF
J: TRBJ2-7
V: TRBV4-3

CDR3: CASTRGMGEQFF
J: TRBJ2-1
V: TRBV13

CDR3: CAIGQGRETQYF
J: TRBJ2-5
V: TRBV6-2/TRBV6-3

CDR3: CASSLSQASYEQYF
J: TRBJ2-7
V: TRBV5-4

CDR3: CASSQGSGVIDETQYF
J: TRBJ2-5
V: TRBV4-1

CDR3: CASSVGTTPYGEQYF
J: TRBJ2-7
V: TRBV9

CDR3: CASSLSGELFF
J: TRBJ2-2
V: TRBV11-2

CDR3: CSPRGSGSYEQYF
J: TRBJ2-7
V: TRBV20-1

CDR3: CASRKGLAGIAKNIQYF
J: TRBJ2-4
V: TRBV11-2

CDR3: CASTPGDRTNSPLHF
J: TRBJ1-6
V: TRBV12-3/TRBV12-4

CDR3: CASSLSGAHYEQYF
J: TRBJ2-7
V: TRBV5-6

CDR3: CRKGQLNTEAFF
J: TRBJ1-1
V: TRBV20-1

CDR3: CASSPRGQRGSTEAFF
J: TRBJ1-1
V: TRBV14